This T cell receptor (beta chain) was observed in a study of cytomegalovirus exposure and HLA in healthy donors. General study points: Analysis was carried out at a later point, and it linked a missense DCLRE1C variant to TCR beta V- and J-gene trimming. The study put some 150 TCR beta chains on its list as cytomegalovirus-associated.

Germline CDR1 is KGHSH and CDR2 is LQKENI. Losses at the gene ends were 4 bases for V and 6 bases for J; bases not matched to a gene: 9. This CDR3 has 14 residues. It was with 60 Vbeta and 13 Jbeta primers that the PCR ran. Profiled with immunoSEQ multiplex PCR; TCRdb holds only in-frame clones, not every one. The repertoire holds tens of thousands of clones, with roughly 76% as singletons. Turning to this clone: Its specificity is not known.

The chain employs TRBV18 and TRBJ2-7; TRBD1 aligns across 7 bases. The specimen was PBMCs. This TCR came from a male donor in good health and CMV-seropositive. The CDR3 spells CASSLTGMIREQYF. In DNA form, the CDR3 reads TGTGCCAGCTCACTGACAGGGATGATTCGCGAGCAGTACTTC.